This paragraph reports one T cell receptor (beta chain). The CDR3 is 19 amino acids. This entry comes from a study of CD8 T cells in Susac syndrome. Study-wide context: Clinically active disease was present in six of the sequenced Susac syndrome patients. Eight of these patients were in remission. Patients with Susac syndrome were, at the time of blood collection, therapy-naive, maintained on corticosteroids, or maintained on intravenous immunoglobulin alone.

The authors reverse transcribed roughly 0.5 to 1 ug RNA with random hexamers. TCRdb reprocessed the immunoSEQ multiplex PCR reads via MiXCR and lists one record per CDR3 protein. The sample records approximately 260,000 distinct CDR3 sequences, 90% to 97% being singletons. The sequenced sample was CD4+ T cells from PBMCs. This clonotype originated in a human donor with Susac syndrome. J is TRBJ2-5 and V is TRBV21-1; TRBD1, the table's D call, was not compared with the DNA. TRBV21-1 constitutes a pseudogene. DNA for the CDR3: TGTGCCAGCAGCAAAGCGAGCTGGAGGTACCGGGACAGGCAAGAGACCCAGTACTTC. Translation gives CASSKASWRYRDRQETQYF.